This TCR beta chain originates from a study of blood T cell repertoires in COVID-19 (dated by TCRdb to 2020 to 2022). In the study overall: Samples from collaborators originated in the United States, Italy and Spain and spanned both the acute and convalescent phases of COVID-19. The prospective study material was composed of cDNA or gDNA derived from T cells, B-cell-depleted T cells, or PBMCs. Subjects who had been exposed to COVID-19, were actively infected with it, or had recovered from it provided the deeply sampled blood TCRbeta repertoires that made up the dataset. The repertoires were made available in a free public database intended to serve as a resource for research on the immune response to SARS-CoV-2. The samples were drawn from two sources: the first 160 participants of the ongoing ImmuneRACE study, and some 1,300 subjects contributed by 6 global collaborators. The sample metadata nearly always contained a de-identified subject ID, COVID-19 status, age in years and sex. Where available, HLA class I and class II types were obtained from metadata supplied by the sample provider rather than from assay-based typing. Overall study outcomes, separate from this receptor: How much clinical and demographic metadata was included differed by source and by participant, and the metadata was provided uncurated.

Reading from cysteine to phenylalanine, the CDR3 counts 12 amino acids. Only CDR3 DNA is held: 36 bases, read in frame from base 1. V and J are trimmed by 5 bases and 8 bases, and the gene matches miss 1 base of the junction. Reading the germline V gene (reference sequence) gives CDR1 MNHEY and CDR2 SMNVEV. TCRbeta CDR3 regions were amplified from genomic DNA by means of the immunoSEQ Assay, a bias-controlled multiplex PCR. For the original study's pipeline: Nucleated cell counts per sample were estimated from amplification of reference gene primers within the assay. To quantify the absolute abundance of each unique TCRbeta CDR3 rearrangement, sequence reads were collapsed and filtered. For each sample, productive Simpson clonality was calculated as the square root of Simpson's diversity index over productive rearrangements. TCRdb mirrors the immuneACCESS table, restricted to in-frame sequences. Some clones are absent from its copies; in checked studies, under half trace to an unresolved V gene, and the reason for the others is unknown. V and J calls plus clone size are reproduced from that table; the DNA served to infer D and trimming. Present in this sample are hundreds of thousands of clones, roughly 88% of which were seen just once. The biggest ten clones account for approximately 7.2% of the sample.

A second Seattle source provided samples from volunteer blood donors who had recovered from COVID-19. The collaborating institutions used their own protocols to collect whole blood in K2EDTA tubes. Collaborator samples were shipped for TCRbeta analysis as frozen whole blood, isolated PBMCs, or DNA extracted from either sample type. In regard to this clone: The specificity of this receptor is unknown. Per-base qualities were not stored, and no clone one base away is much larger.

The receptor chain draws on TRBV27 and TRBJ1-4; 8 middle bases align to TRBD1. The sequence came from a woman in her twenties or thirties who had recovered from COVID-19. The specimen sequenced was peripheral blood. The nucleotides read TGTGCCAGCAGTGGGGACAGGGAAAAACTGTTTTTT. Its protein is CASSGDREKLFF.